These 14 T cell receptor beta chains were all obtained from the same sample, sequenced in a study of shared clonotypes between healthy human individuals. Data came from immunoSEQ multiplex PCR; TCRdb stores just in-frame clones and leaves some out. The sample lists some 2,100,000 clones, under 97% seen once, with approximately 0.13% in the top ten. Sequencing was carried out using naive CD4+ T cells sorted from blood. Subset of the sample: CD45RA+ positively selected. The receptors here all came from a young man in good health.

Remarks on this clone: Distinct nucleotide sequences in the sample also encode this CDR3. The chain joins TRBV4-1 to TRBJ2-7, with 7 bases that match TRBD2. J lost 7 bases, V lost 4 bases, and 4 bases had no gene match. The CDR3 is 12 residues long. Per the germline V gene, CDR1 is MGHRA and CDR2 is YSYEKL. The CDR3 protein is CASSLPAGEQYF. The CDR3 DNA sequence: TGCGCCAGCAGCCTCCCAGCGGGGGAGCAGTACTTC.

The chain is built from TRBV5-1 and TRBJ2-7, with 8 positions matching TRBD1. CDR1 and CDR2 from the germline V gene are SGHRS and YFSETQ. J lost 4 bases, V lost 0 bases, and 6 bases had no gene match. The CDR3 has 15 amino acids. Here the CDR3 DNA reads TGCGCCAGCAGCTTGGGGCAGGGGGCTGGATACGAGCAGTACTTC. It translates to CASSLGQGAGYEQYF.

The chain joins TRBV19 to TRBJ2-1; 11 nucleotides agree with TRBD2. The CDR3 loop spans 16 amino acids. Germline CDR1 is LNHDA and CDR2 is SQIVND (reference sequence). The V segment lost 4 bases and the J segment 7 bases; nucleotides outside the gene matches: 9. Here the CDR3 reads CASSRIAGGGVNEQFF. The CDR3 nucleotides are TGTGCCAGTAGTAGAATAGCGGGAGGGGGCGTAAATGAGCAGTTCTTC.

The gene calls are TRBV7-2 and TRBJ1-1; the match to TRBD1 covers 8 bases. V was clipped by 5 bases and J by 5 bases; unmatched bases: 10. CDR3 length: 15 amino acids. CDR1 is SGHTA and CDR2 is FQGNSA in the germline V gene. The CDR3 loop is CASSRTGRRRTEAFF. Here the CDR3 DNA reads TGTGCCAGCAGCCGGACAGGGCGAAGGAGAACTGAAGCTTTCTTT. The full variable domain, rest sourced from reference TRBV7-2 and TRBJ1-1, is GAGVSQSPSNKVTEKGKDVELRCDPISGHTALYWYRQSLGQGLEFLIYFQGNSAPDKSGLPSDRFSAERTGGSVSTLTIQRTQQEDSAVYLCASSRTGRRRTEAFFGQGTRLTVV.

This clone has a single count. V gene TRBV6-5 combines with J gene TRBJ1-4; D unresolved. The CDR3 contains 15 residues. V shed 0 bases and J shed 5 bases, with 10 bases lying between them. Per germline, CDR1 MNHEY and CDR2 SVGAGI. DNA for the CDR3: TGTGCCAGCAGTTACTCAGGTCAGAAGAATGAAAAACTGTTTTTT. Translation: CASSYSGQKNEKLFF.

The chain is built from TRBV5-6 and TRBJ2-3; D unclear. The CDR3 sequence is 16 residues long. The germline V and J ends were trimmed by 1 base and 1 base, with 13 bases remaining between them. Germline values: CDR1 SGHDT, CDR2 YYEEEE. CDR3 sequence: CASSLTRTAGTDTQYF. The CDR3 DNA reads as TGTGCCAGCAGCTTGACACGTACGGCGGGCACAGATACGCAGTATTTT. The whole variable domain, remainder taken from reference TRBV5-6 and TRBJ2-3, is DAGVTQSPTHLIKTRGQQVTLRCSPKSGHDTVSWYQQALGQGPQFIFQYYEEEERQRGNFPDRFSGHQFPNYSSELNVNALLLGDSALYLCASSLTRTAGTDTQYFGPGTRLTVL.

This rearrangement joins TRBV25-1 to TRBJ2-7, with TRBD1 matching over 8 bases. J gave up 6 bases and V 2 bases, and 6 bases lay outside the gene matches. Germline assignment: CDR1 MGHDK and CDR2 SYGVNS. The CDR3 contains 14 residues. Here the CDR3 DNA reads TGTGCCAGCAGTGAACAGGGGGCGAATCGCGAGCAGTACTTC. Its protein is CASSEQGANREQYF.

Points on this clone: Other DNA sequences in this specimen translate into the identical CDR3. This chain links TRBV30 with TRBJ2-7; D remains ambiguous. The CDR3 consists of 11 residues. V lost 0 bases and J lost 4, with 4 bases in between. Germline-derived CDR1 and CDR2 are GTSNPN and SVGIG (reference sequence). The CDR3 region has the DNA TGTGCCTGGAGTGTACAGTACGAGCAGTACTTC. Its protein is CAWSVQYEQYF.

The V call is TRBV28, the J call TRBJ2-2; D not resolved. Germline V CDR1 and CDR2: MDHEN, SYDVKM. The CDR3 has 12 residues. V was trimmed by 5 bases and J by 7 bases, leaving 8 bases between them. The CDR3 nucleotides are TGTGCCAGCAGTCTGCTTCGCGGGGAGCTGTTTTTT. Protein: CASSLLRGELFF.

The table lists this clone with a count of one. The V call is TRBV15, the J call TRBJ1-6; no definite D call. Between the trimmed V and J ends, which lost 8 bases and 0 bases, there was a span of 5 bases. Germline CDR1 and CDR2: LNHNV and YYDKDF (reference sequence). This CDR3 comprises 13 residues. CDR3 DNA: TGTGCCACCGTGCCCTCCTATAATTCACCCCTCCACTTT. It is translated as CATVPSYNSPLHF.

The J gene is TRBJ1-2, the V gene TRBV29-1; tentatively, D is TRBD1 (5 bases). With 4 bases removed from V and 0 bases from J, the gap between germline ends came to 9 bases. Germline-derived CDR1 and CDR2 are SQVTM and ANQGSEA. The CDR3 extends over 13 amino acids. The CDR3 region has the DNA TGCAGCGTTGGGCGGGGGGCTAACTATGGCTACACCTTC. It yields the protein CSVGRGANYGYTF.

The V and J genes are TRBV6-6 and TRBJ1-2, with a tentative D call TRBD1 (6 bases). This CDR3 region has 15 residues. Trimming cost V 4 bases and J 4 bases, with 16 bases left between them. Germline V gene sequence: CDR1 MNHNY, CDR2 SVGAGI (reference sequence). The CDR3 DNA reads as TGTGCCAGCAGTTCCCGACAGGATTCTCGCTATGGCTACACCTTC. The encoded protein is CASSSRQDSRYGYTF.

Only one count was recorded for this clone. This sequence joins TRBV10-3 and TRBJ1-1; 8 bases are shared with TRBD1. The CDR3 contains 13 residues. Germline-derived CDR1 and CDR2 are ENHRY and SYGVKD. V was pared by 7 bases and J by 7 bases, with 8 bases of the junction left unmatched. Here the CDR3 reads CAIKMGQAREAFF. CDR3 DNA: TGTGCCATCAAAATGGGACAGGCCCGTGAAGCTTTCTTT.

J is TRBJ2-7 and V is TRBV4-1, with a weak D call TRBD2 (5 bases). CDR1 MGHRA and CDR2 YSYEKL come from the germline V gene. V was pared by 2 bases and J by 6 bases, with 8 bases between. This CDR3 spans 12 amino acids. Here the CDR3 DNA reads TGCGCCAGCAGCCAACGAGGAGGCGAGCAGTACTTC. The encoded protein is CASSQRGGEQYF.